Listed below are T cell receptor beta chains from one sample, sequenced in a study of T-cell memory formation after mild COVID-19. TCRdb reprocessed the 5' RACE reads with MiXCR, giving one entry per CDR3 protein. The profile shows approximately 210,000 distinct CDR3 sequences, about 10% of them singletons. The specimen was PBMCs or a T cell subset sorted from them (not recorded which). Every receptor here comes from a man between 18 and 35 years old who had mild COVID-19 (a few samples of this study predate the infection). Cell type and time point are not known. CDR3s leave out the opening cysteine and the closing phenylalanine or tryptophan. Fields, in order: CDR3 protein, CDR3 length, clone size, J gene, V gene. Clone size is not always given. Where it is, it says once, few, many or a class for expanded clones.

SASRWVGNTEAF 12 few TRBJ1-1 TRBV20-1
ASSPNTRGSNQPQH 14 few TRBJ1-5 TRBV7-2
ASSGDETGELF 11 few TRBJ2-2 TRBV5-1
ASSLTGGQSQPQH 13 - TRBJ1-5 TRBV12-3/TRBV12-4
ASSFRRRGNGKETQY 15 - TRBJ2-5 TRBV7-2
ASSPDSEGEQF 11 few TRBJ2-1 TRBV11-3
ASSLVSGVNEQF 12 many TRBJ2-1 TRBV7-2
ASSLTGGSGYEQY 13 - TRBJ2-7 TRBV7-2
AWSVKWGAQGTEAF 14 few TRBJ1-1 TRBV30
ASSRLGGGGGYT 12 - TRBJ1-2 TRBV3-1
ASSFPGGNEQF 11 few TRBJ2-1 TRBV7-8
ASSAGQGGQPQH 12 - TRBJ1-5 TRBV7-9
ASSRAGGHSYNEQF 14 - TRBJ2-1 TRBV11-3
ASSQGGQRTDTQY 13 - TRBJ2-3 TRBV23-1
ASSLAHGAEQF 11 - TRBJ2-1 TRBV7-6
ASSSSGGVETQY 12 - TRBJ2-5 TRBV28
ASSGITGPGTQY 12 few TRBJ2-3 TRBV9
ASSPTGGPYGYT 12 few TRBJ1-2 TRBV12-3/TRBV12-4
SARAPGQATDTQY 13 few TRBJ2-3 TRBV20-1
ASSPPGQLNEKLF 13 few TRBJ1-4 TRBV18
ASSFQQGENSPLH 13 few TRBJ1-6 TRBV5-1
ASSPERGGRDEQF 13 - TRBJ2-1 TRBV7-9
ASTLAGAEGYT 11 many TRBJ1-2 TRBV7-9
ASSHTGGNQPQH 12 few TRBJ1-5 TRBV3-1
ASSENSNQPQH 11 few TRBJ1-5 TRBV7-2
ASSYPGLGNTGELF 14 few TRBJ2-2 TRBV6-2/TRBV6-3
ASRWTGYTYEQY 12 few TRBJ2-7 TRBV2
ASSYTTGGRSGEQY 14 - TRBJ2-7 TRBV6-5
ASRGDPNQPQH 11 - TRBJ1-5 TRBV5-1
ATSDNRAAGGLVPYNEQF 18 - TRBJ2-1 TRBV24-1
ASSISGKRGPDTQY 14 - TRBJ2-3 TRBV9